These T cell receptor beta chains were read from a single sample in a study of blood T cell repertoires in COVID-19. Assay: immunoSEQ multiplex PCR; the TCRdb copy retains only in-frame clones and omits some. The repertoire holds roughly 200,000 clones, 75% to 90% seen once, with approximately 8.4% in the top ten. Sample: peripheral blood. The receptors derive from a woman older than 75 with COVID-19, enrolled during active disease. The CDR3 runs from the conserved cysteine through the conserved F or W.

CDR3: CASSQESGLGGYTF
V: TRBV3-1/TRBV3-2
J: TRBJ1-2
length: 14

CDR3: CASSLARRSEQFF
V: TRBV7-2
J: TRBJ2-1
length: 13

CDR3: CASSLEPHSGNTIYF
V: TRBV5-5
J: TRBJ1-3
length: 15

CDR3: CASSYEETQYF
V: TRBV2
J: TRBJ2-5
length: 11

CDR3: CASSRYSYNEQFF
V: TRBV2
J: TRBJ2-1
length: 13

CDR3: CASSSGTGWTYEQYF
V: TRBV28
J: TRBJ2-7
length: 15

CDR3: CAISEARGGSGTEAFF
V: TRBV10-3
J: TRBJ1-1
length: 16

CDR3: CAISETEETEAFF
V: TRBV10-3
J: TRBJ1-1
length: 13

CDR3: CASSFTGTPGTGEQYF
V: TRBV5-5
J: TRBJ2-7
length: 16

CDR3: CASSDQLAAFGNEQFF
V: TRBV7-6
J: TRBJ2-1
length: 16

CDR3: CASSPYDSRTDTQYF
V: TRBV18
J: TRBJ2-3
length: 15

CDR3: CAHPLPGELFF
V: TRBV10-1
J: TRBJ2-2
length: 11

CDR3: CASSGQGASYGYTF
V: TRBV7-2
J: TRBJ1-2
length: 14

CDR3: CASSSGTVYEKLFF
V: TRBV5-6
J: TRBJ1-4
length: 14

CDR3: CASRSQGAVTEAFF
V: TRBV2
J: TRBJ1-1
length: 14

CDR3: CASSRWDRGNYGYTF
V: TRBV28
J: TRBJ1-2
length: 15

CDR3: CASSRRGGTYEQYF
V: TRBV11-2
J: TRBJ2-7
length: 14

CDR3: CASAGLSSTGQFF
V: TRBV21-1
J: TRBJ2-1
length: 13

CDR3: CACRTQAYNEQFF
V: TRBV12-3/TRBV12-4
J: TRBJ2-1
length: 13

CDR3: CASSPHPGKPQYF
V: TRBV18
J: TRBJ2-5
length: 13